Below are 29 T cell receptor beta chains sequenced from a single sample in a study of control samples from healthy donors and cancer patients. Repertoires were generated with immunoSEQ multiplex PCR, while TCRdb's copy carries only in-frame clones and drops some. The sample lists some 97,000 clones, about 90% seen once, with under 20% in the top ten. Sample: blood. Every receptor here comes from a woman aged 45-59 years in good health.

CDR3 nucleotide sequence: TGTGCCAGCAGTTACGGAGGGCTAGCGGGAGGGACTCGAGGAAACATTCAGTACTTC. Translation gives CASSYGGLAGGTRGNIQYF. The V call is TRBV6-2 or TRBV6-3, the J call TRBJ2-4; TRBD2 agrees at 12 bases. The V gene's germline CDR1 is MNHEY and CDR2 SVGEGT. Trimming at V came to 2 bases and at J to 6 bases, leaving 14 bases not matched to a gene. The CDR3 loop spans 19 amino acids.

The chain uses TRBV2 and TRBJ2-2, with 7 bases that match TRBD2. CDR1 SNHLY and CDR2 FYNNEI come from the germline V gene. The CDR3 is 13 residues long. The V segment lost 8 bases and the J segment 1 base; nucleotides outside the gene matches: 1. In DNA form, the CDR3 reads TGTGCCAGCGGGGGGGGGAACACCGGGGAGCTGTTTTTT. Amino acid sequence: CASGGGNTGELFF.

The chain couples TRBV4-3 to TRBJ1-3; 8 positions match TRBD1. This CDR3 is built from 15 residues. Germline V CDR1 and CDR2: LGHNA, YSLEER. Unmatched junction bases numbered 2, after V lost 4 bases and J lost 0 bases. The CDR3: CASSPGTGSGNTIYF. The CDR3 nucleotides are TGCGCCAGCAGCCCAGGGACAGGCTCTGGAAACACCATATATTTT.

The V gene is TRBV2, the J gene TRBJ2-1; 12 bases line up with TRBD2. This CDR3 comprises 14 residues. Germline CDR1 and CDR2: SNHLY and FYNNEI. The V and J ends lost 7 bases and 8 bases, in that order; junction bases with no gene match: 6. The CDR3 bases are TGTGCCAGCATGAGGCTAGCGGGGGGGCATGAGCAGTTCTTC. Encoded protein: CASMRLAGGHEQFF. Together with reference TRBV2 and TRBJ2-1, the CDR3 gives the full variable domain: EPEVTQTPSHQVTQMGQEVILRCVPISNHLYFYWYRQILGQKVEFLVSFYNNEISEKSEIFDDQFSVERPDGSNFTLKIRSTKLEDSAMYFCASMRLAGGHEQFFGPGTRLTVL.

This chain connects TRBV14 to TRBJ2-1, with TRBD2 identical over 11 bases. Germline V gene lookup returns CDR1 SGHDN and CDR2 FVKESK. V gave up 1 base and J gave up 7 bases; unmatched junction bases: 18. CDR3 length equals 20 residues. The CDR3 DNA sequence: TGTGCCAGCAGCCAAGTTATATTAGCGGGGGGGCCGAAAAAGAATAATGAGCAGTTCTTC. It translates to CASSQVILAGGPKKNNEQFF.

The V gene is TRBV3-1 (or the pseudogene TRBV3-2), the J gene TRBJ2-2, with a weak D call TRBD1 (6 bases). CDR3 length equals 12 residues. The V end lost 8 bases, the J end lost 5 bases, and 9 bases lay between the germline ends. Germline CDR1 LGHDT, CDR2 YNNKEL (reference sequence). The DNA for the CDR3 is TGTGCCAGCGTAAGGGGGACCGGGGAGCTGTTTTTT. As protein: CASVRGTGELFF.

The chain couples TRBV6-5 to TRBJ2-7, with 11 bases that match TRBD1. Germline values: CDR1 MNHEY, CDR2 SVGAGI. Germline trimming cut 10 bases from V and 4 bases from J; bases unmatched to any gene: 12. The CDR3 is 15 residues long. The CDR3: CATRKVGTGGYEQYF. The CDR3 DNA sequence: TGTGCCACCCGGAAAGTAGGGACAGGGGGTTACGAGCAGTACTTC.

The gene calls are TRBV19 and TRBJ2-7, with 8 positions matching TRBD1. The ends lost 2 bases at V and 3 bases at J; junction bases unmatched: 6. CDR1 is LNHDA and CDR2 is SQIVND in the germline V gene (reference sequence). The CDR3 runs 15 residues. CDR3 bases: TGTGCCAGTAGTATAAAAGCAGGGGGCATCTACGAGCAGTACTTC. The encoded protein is CASSIKAGGIYEQYF.

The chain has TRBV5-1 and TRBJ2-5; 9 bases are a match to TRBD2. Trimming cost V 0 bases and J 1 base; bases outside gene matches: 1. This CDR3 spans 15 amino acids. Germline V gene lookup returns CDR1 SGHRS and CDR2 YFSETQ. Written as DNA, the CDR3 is TGCGCCAGCAGCTTGGCTAGCGGGGTCCAAGAGACCCAGTACTTC. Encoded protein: CASSLASGVQETQYF.

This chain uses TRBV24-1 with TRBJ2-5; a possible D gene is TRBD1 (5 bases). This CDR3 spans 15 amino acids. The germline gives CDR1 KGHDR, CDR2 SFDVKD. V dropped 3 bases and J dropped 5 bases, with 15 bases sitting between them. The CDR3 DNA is TGTGCCACCAGTGATCCGGCCTTGGGGCGGGAGACCCAGTACTTC. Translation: CATSDPALGRETQYF.

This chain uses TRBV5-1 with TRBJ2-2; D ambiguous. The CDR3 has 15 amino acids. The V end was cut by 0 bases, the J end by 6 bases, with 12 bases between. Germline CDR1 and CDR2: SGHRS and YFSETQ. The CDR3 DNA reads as TGCGCCAGCAGCTTGGCCGGGTACACGGCCGGGGAGCTGTTTTTT. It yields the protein CASSLAGYTAGELFF. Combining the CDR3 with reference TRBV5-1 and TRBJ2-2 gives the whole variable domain KAGVTQTPRYLIKTRGQQVTLSCSPISGHRSVSWYQQTPGQGLQFLFEYFSETQRNKGNFPGRFSGRQFSNSRSEMNVSTLELGDSALYLCASSLAGYTAGELFFGEGSRLTVL.

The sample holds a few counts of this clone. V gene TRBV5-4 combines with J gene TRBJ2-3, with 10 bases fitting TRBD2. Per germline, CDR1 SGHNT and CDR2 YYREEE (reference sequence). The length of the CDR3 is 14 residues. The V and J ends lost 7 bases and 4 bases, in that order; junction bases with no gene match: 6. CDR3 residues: CASSSGGASDTQYF. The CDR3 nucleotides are TGTGCCAGCTCGAGCGGGGGGGCGTCAGATACGCAGTATTTT.

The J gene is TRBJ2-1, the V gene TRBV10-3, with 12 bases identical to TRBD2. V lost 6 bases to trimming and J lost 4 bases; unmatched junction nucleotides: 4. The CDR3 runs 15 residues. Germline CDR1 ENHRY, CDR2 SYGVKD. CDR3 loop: CAISALAGGYNEQFF. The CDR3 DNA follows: TGTGCCATCAGCGCTCTAGCGGGAGGGTACAATGAGCAGTTCTTC.

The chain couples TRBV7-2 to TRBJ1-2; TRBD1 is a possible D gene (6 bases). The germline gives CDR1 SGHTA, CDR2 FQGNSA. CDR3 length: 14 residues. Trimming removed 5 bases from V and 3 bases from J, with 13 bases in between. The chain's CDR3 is CASSVTPGDYGYTF. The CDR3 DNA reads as TGTGCCAGCAGCGTAACCCCAGGGGACTATGGCTACACCTTC.

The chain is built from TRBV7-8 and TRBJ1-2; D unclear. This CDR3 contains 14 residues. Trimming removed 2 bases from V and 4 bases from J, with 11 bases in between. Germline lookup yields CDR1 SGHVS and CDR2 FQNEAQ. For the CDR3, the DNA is TGTGCCAGCAGCTTATCCGCGGGGTTCTATGGCTACACCTTC. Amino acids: CASSLSAGFYGYTF.

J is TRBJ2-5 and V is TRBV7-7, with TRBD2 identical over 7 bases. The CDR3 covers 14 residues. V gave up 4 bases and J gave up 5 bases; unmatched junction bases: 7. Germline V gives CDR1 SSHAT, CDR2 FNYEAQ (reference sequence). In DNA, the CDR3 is TGTGCCAGCAGCTCTAGCGGAGTGGGGGAGACCCAGTACTTC. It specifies CASSSSGVGETQYF.

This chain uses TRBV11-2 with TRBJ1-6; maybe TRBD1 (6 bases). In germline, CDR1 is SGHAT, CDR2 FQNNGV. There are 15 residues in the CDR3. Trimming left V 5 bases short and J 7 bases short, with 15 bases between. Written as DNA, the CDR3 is TGTGCCAGCAGCCGCCCAGGGGCTGTAAATTCACCCCTCCACTTT. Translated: CASSRPGAVNSPLHF.

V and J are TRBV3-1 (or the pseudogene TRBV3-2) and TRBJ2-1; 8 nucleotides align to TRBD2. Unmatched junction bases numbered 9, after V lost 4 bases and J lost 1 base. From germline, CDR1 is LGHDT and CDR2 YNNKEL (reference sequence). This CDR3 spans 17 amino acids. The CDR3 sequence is CASSPTATSVSYNEQFF. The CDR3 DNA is TGTGCCAGCAGCCCCACCGCGACTAGCGTATCCTACAATGAGCAGTTCTTC.

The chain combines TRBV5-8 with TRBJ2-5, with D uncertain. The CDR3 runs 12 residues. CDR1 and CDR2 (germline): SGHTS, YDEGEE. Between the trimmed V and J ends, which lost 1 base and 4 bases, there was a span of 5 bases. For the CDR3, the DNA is TGTGCCAGCAGCTTGTACGGAGAGACCCAGTACTTC. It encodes CASSLYGETQYF.

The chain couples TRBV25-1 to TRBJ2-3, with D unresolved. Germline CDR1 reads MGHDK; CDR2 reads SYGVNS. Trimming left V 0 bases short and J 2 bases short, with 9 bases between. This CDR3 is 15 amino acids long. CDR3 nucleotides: TGTGCCAGCAGTGAATATAGGTCTATCACAGATACGCAGTATTTT. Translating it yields CASSEYRSITDTQYF.

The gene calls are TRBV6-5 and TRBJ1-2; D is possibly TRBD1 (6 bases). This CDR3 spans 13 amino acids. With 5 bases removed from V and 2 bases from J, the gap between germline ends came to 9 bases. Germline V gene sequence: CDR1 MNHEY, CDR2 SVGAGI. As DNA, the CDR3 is TGTGCCAGCAGTAAACAGGGAAACTATGGCTACACCTTC. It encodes CASSKQGNYGYTF.

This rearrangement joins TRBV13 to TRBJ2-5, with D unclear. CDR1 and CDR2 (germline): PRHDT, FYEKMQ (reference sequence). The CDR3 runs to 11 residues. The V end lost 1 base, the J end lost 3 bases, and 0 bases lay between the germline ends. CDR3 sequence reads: CASSLEETQYF. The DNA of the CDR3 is TGTGCCAGCAGCTTAGAAGAGACCCAGTACTTC.

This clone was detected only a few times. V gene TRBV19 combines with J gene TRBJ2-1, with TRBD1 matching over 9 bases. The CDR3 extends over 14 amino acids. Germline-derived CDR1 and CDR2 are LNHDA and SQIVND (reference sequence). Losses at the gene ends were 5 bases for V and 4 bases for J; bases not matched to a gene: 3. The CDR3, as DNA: TGTGCCAGTAGTGGCGGGACAGGGTACAATGAGCAGTTCTTC. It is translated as CASSGGTGYNEQFF.

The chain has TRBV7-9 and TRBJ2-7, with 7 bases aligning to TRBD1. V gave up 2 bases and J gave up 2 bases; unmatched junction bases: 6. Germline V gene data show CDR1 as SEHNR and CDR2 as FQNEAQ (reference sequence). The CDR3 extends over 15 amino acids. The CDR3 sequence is CASSLILDRPYEQYF. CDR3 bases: TGTGCCAGCAGCTTAATCCTGGACAGGCCCTACGAGCAGTACTTC.

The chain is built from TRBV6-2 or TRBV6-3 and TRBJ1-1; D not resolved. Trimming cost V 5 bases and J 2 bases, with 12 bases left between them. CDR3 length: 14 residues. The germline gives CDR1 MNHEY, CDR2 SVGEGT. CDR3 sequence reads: CASSRNLENTEAFF. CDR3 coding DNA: TGTGCCAGCAGTCGCAACCTAGAAAACACTGAAGCTTTCTTT.

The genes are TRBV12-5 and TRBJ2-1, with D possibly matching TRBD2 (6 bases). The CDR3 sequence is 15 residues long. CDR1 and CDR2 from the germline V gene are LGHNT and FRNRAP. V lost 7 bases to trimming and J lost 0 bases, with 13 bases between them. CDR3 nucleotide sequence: TGTGCTAGTGTAAGCGCGGGGACCTCCTACAATGAGCAGTTCTTC. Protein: CASVSAGTSYNEQFF.

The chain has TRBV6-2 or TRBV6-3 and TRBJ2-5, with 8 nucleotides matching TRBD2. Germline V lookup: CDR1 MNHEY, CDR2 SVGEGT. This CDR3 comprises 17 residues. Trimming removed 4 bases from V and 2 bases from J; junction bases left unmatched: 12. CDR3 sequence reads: CASSSLLAAGGQETQYF. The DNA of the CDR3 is TGTGCCAGCAGTTCCCTACTAGCGGCCGGTGGGCAAGAGACCCAGTACTTC.

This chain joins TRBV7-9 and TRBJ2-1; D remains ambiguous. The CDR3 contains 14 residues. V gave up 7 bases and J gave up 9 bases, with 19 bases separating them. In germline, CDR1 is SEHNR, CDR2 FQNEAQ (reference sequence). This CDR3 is CASTNTAIHGEQFF. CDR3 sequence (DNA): TGTGCCAGCACAAACACGGCAATACATGGTGAGCAGTTCTTC.

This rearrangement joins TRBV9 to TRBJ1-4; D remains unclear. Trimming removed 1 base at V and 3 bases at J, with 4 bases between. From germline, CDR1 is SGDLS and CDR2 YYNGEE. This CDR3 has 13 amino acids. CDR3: CASSVTPNEKLFF. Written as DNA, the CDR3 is TGTGCCAGCAGCGTAACGCCTAATGAAAAACTGTTTTTT. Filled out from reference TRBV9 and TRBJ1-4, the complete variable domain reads DSGVTQTPKHLITATGQRVTLRCSPRSGDLSVYWYQQSLDQGLQFLIQYYNGEERAKGNILERFSAQQFPDLHSELNLSSLELGDSALYFCASSVTPNEKLFFGSGTQLSVL.